This entry lists 5 T cell receptor beta chains sequenced from one sample in a study of monozygotic twins with inflammatory bowel disease. No DNA is given; TCRdb re-called the 5' RACE reads and lists each CDR3 protein once. Its table records 350,000 to 400,000 distinct CDR3 sequences. Input material: blood. The receptors were gathered from a human donor with ulcerative colitis or Crohn's disease, or a healthy co-twin of an affected twin (not recorded which).

This chain joins TRBV29-1 and TRBJ2-6; lacking DNA, the TRBD1 call made by TCRdb goes unchecked. This CDR3 spans 15 amino acids. Germline V gives CDR1 SQVTM, CDR2 ANQGSEA. The CDR3 reads CSVSQGGYGANVLTF. The entire variable domain, with the rest obtained from reference TRBV29-1 and TRBJ2-6, is as follows: SAVISQKPSRDICQRGTSLTIQCQVDSQVTMMFWYRQQPGQSLTLIATANQGSEATYESGFVIDKFPISRPNLTFSTLTVSNMSPEDSSIYLCSVSQGGYGANVLTFGAGSRLTVL.

The J gene is TRBJ1-5, the V gene TRBV18; TCRdb designates TRBD1, a call that cannot be tested without DNA. Germline V gives CDR1 KGHSH, CDR2 LQKENI. This CDR3 is built from 20 residues. This chain's CDR3 is CASSPDGNQLGQGKYQPQHF.

This clonotype is called medium-sized based on its frequency. The chain joins TRBV20-1 to TRBJ1-6; TCRdb outputs TRBD1, but without DNA this stays unchecked. The CDR3 sequence is 16 residues long. CDR1 and CDR2 (germline): DFQATT, SNEGSKA (reference sequence). The CDR3 protein is CSARIIETGRNSPLHF.

The V call is TRBV20-1, the J call TRBJ2-7; TCRdb's D call, TRBD1, is unchecked because there is no DNA. The V gene's germline CDR1 is DFQATT and CDR2 SNEGSKA (reference sequence). This CDR3 is 16 amino acids long. CDR3 residues: CSARDAPSTGGKEQYF.

V gene TRBV5-6 combines with J gene TRBJ2-5; TCRdb lists TRBD1, though no DNA is available to test this call. Germline assignment: CDR1 SGHDT and CDR2 YYEEEE. This CDR3 has 16 amino acids. CDR3 sequence reads: CASSLGWGRGRETQYF.